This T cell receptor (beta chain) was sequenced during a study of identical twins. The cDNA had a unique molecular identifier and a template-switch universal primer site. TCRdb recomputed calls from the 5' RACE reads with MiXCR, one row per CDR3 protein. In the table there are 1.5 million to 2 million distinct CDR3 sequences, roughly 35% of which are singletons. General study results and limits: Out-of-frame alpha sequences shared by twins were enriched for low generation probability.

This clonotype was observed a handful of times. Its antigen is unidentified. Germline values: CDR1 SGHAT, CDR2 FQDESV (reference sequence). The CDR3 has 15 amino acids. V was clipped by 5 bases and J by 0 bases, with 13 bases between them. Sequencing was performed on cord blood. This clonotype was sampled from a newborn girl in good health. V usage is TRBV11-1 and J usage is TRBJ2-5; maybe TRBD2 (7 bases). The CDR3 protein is CASSRTRGYQETQYF. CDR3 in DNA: TGTGCCAGCAGCAGGACTAGGGGGTACCAAGAGACCCAGTACTTC.